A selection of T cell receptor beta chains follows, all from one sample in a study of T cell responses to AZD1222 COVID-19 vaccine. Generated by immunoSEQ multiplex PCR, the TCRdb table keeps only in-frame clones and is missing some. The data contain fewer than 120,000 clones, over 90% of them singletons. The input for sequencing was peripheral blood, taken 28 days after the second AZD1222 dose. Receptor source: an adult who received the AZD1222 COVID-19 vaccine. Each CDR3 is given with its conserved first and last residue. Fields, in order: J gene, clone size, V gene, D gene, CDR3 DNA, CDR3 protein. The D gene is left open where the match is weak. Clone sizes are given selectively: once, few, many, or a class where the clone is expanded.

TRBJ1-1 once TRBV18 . TGTGCCAGCTTTGAGGGGATGAACACTGAAGCTTTCTTT CASFEGMNTEAFF
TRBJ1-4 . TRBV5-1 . TGCGCCAGCAGCTTGGTTGCGGACGAAAAACTGTTTTTT CASSLVADEKLFF
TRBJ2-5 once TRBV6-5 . TGTGCCAGCAGGAGGGACCTAGGCCAAGAGACCCAGTACTTC CASRRDLGQETQYF
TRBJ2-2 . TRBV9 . TGTGCCAGCAGCGTATACGATGTGACCGGGGAGCTGTTTTTT CASSVYDVTGELFF
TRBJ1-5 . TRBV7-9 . TGTGCCAGCAGCTTGGGCGGGGGGCCCAATCAGCCCCAGCATTTT CASSLGGGPNQPQHF
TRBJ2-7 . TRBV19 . TGTGCCAGTAGTATAGATCTGGGGAGCCCCTACGAGCAGTACTTC CASSIDLGSPYEQYF
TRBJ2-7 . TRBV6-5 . TGTGCCAGTGCTGACGCCGCCTACGAGCAGTACTTC CASADAAYEQYF
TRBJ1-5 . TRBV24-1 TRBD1 TGTGCCACCAGTGGAGGGGGCTACGGTAATCAGCCCCAGCATTTT CATSGGGYGNQPQHF
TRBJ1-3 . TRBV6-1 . TGTGCCAGCAGTGAATGGCTCAGGCAGTATCCCAACTCATCTGGAAACACCATATATTTT CASSEWLRQYPNSSGNTIYF
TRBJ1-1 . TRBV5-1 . TGCGCCAGCAGCTTAGGACAGCCGAACACTGAAGCTTTCTTT CASSLGQPNTEAFF
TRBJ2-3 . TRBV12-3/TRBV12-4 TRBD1 TGTGCCAGCAGGGGGACAGCAGATACGCAGTATTTT CASRGTADTQYF
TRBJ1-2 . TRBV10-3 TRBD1 TGTGCCATCAGCTCGACAGGGAAGAAGATCGGCTACACCTTC CAISSTGKKIGYTF
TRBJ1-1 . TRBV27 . TGTGCCAGCAGCAACATTTACACTGAAGCTTTCTTT CASSNIYTEAFF
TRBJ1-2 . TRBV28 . TGTGCCAGCAGTTACCCCACTCTTTTCCGGGCCCCATACTATGGCTACACCTTC CASSYPTLFRAPYYGYTF
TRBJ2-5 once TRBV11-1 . TGTGCCAGCAGCTCCCTCGGGGTCCGAGAGACCCAGTACTTC CASSSLGVRETQYF
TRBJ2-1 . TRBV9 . TGTGCCAGCAGCGTTGGAGAGCACGAGCAGTTCTTC CASSVGEHEQFF
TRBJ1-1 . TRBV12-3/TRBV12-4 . TGTGCCAGCAGTTATCGACAGGAAGCTTTCTTT CASSYRQEAFF
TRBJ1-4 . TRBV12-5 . TGTGCTAGTGGTCTAAGGGCAGCACCTGAAAAACTGTTTTTT CASGLRAAPEKLFF
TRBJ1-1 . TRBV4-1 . TGCGCCAGCAGCCTAGGGGTTCAGACTGAAGCTTTCTTT CASSLGVQTEAFF
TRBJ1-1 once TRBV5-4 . TGTGCCAGCAGTTTTAACACTGAAGCTTTCTTT CASSFNTEAFF
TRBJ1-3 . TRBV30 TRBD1 TGTGCCTGGACGACAGGGGCAGGAAACACCATATATTTT CAWTTGAGNTIYF
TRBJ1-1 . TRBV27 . TGTGCCAGCATCAAATTCGGTTCGAACACTGAAGCTTTCTTT CASIKFGSNTEAFF
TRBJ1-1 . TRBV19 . TGTGCCAGTAGTATCAGGGGAACTGAAGCTTTCTTT CASSIRGTEAFF
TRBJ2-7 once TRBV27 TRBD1 TGTGCCAGCAGTCAACCCTCGACAGGGAGCTCCTACGAGCAGTACTTC CASSQPSTGSSYEQYF
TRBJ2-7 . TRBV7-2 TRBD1 TGTGCCAGCAGCCTCAACAGGGGAAGCCACGAGCAGTACTTC CASSLNRGSHEQYF
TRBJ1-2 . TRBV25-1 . TGTGCCAGCAGATATGGGTCTGCATGGGGTGAAGGCTACACCTTC CASRYGSAWGEGYTF
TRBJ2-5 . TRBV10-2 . TGCGCCAGCAGTGATGTGGAGACCCAGTACTTC CASSDVETQYF
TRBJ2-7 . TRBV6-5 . TGTGCCAGCAGTTACGTTGGGAGCTCCTACGAGCAGTACTTC CASSYVGSSYEQYF
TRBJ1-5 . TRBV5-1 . TGCGCCAGCAGCTTGGATGGGGTGCAGCCCCAGCATTTT CASSLDGVQPQHF
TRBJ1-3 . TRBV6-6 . TGTGCCAGCAGTTACGACCGTTACTCTGGAAACACCATATATTTT CASSYDRYSGNTIYF
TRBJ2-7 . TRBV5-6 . TGTGCCAGCAGCTTAGTGGGGGGCCCACTTCGTCCTACCTCCTACGAGCAGTACTTC CASSLVGGPLRPTSYEQYF